A single sample gave rise to the 23 T cell receptor beta chains below, sequenced in a study of T cell therapy after organ transplantation. No antigen has been identified for these receptors. Time point here: 20-29 weeks after completion of therapy. Sequenced by immunoSEQ multiplex PCR; TCRdb stores in-frame clones only, minus some. The table includes about 18,000 clones, 85% detected once. This material consisted of CD8+ T cells from blood, taken after autologous CMV-specific T cell therapy. Receptor source: a human patient who had received a solid organ transplant and had CMV disease. The T cells may come from the graft donor.

CDR3 DNA sequence: TGTGCCAGCAGCTTAGGACGGCTAAATGGCTACGAGCAGTACTTC. Translating gives CASSLGRLNGYEQYF. This chain uses TRBV7-9 with TRBJ2-7; D is ambiguous. The CDR3 spans 15 residues. V lost 1 base and J 3 bases, leaving 13 bases between the germline ends. The V gene's germline CDR1 is SEHNR and CDR2 FQNEAQ (reference sequence).

The chain combines TRBV2 with TRBJ2-7, with D hard to call. The V and J ends lost 7 bases and 3 bases respectively, with 13 bases between them. CDR3 length: 13 amino acids. Germline V lookup: CDR1 SNHLY, CDR2 FYNNEI. In DNA form, the CDR3 reads TGTGCCAGCACCCCAGGACCAAACTACGAGCAGTACTTC. It yields the protein CASTPGPNYEQYF.

The gene calls are TRBV6-5 and TRBJ2-7; TRBD1 matches at 7 bases. The CDR3 has 16 residues. Per germline, CDR1 MNHEY and CDR2 SVGAGI. The V segment lost 0 bases and the J segment 0 bases; nucleotides outside the gene matches: 5. The CDR3 sequence is CASSYSGQEFSYEQYF. CDR3 bases: TGTGCCAGCAGTTACTCCGGACAGGAATTCTCCTACGAGCAGTACTTC.

The chain recombines TRBV4-3 with TRBJ2-3; D gene unclear. The germline gives CDR1 LGHNA, CDR2 YSLEER. The CDR3 has 15 residues. V lost 0 bases and J lost 2, with 9 bases in between. CDR3: CASSQDRPDTDTQYF. The CDR3 DNA sequence: TGCGCCAGCAGCCAAGATCGCCCGGACACAGATACGCAGTATTTT.

In this sample, this clone turned up once. The chain links TRBV7-8 to TRBJ1-1; 8 bases map to TRBD1. The J segment lost 1 base and the V segment lost 4 bases, leaving 2 bases of the junction unmatched. Germline CDR1 is SGHVS and CDR2 is FQNEAQ. There are 14 residues in the CDR3. The CDR3: CASSSGTGNTEAFF. The CDR3 coding sequence is TGTGCCAGCAGCTCGGGGACAGGGAACACTGAAGCTTTCTTT.

The chain couples TRBV30 to TRBJ2-5, with a possible D match to TRBD1 (6 bases). Trimming left V 3 bases short and J 4 bases short, with 18 bases between. The germline gives CDR1 GTSNPN, CDR2 SVGIG (reference sequence). This CDR3 comprises 15 residues. Here the CDR3 DNA reads TGTGCCTGGAGCAAACAGGGACCGTTAGGAGAGACCCAGTACTTC. Protein product: CAWSKQGPLGETQYF.

The V gene is TRBV5-4, the J gene TRBJ1-5; D is undetermined. V shed 0 bases and J shed 3 bases, with 7 bases lying between them. Per the germline V gene, CDR1 is SGHNT and CDR2 is YYREEE (reference sequence). The CDR3 covers 14 residues. Written as DNA, the CDR3 is TGTGCCAGCAGCTTGGCAGGACCCAATCAGCCCCAGCATTTT. Encoded protein: CASSLAGPNQPQHF.

V usage is TRBV7-9 and J usage is TRBJ2-3, with TRBD2 matching over 7 bases. Germline-derived CDR1 and CDR2 are SEHNR and FQNEAQ (reference sequence). The CDR3 covers 19 residues. Trimming cost V 5 bases and J 1 base; bases outside gene matches: 18. The chain's CDR3 is CASSVQYRMGGTGTDTQYF. The DNA for the CDR3 is TGTGCCAGCAGCGTGCAGTATAGGATGGGAGGGACGGGCACAGATACGCAGTATTTT.

This chain links TRBV11-2 with TRBJ2-1; tentatively, D is TRBD2 (5 bases). Trimming left V 2 bases short and J 4 bases short, with 12 bases between. The germline gives CDR1 SGHAT, CDR2 FQNNGV. The CDR3 consists of 15 residues. The CDR3 region has the DNA TGTGCCAGCAGCTTAACCGGGAAAGCGTACAATGAGCAGTTCTTC. It is translated as CASSLTGKAYNEQFF.

The chain has TRBV5-1 and TRBJ2-7, with D maybe TRBD2 (6 bases). V was cut by 0 bases and J by 5 bases, with 12 bases left in between. The CDR3 runs 14 residues. Germline assignment: CDR1 SGHRS and CDR2 YFSETQ. The chain's CDR3 is CASSLGGVFDEQYF. The CDR3 DNA is TGCGCCAGCAGCTTGGGCGGGGTGTTCGACGAGCAGTACTTC. The whole variable domain, filled in from reference TRBV5-1 and TRBJ2-7, reads KAGVTQTPRYLIKTRGQQVTLSCSPISGHRSVSWYQQTPGQGLQFLFEYFSETQRNKGNFPGRFSGRQFSNSRSEMNVSTLELGDSALYLCASSLGGVFDEQYFGPGTRLTVT.

The genes are TRBV2 and TRBJ2-7; 8 nucleotides line up with TRBD2. CDR3 size: 15 residues. The V segment lost 4 bases and the J segment 3 bases; nucleotides outside the gene matches: 8. Per the germline V gene, CDR1 is SNHLY and CDR2 is FYNNEI. The CDR3 here is CASSAVSGGRYEQYF. CDR3 DNA sequence: TGTGCCAGCAGTGCAGTAAGCGGGGGCCGCTACGAGCAGTACTTC.

The V call is TRBV7-9, the J call TRBJ1-2; 8 bases are a match to TRBD1. CDR3 length equals 16 residues. V gave up 5 bases and J gave up 3 bases; unmatched junction bases: 11. Looked up from germline, CDR1 is SEHNR and CDR2 is FQNEAQ (reference sequence). In DNA form, the CDR3 reads TGTGCCAGCAGCCCCGGGGGGGACAGGCGAGACTATGGCTACACCTTC. Its protein product is CASSPGGDRRDYGYTF.

The V call is TRBV29-1, the J call TRBJ2-3, with 10 bases that match TRBD2. The CDR3 consists of 17 residues. The junction had 9 bases not matched to a gene; V was cut back by 3 bases and J by 0 bases. Per the germline V gene, CDR1 is SQVTM and CDR2 is ANQGSEA. Here the CDR3 reads CSVEGMETSGSTDTQYF. The DNA of the CDR3 is TGCAGCGTTGAGGGAATGGAGACTAGCGGGAGCACAGATACGCAGTATTTT.

The sample holds a few counts of this clone. V and J are TRBV5-6 and TRBJ2-7, with TRBD1 identical over 10 bases. Germline trimming cut 0 bases from V and 7 bases from J; bases unmatched to any gene: 4. This CDR3 spans 14 amino acids. The germline CDR1 and CDR2 sequences are SGHDT and YYEEEE. The CDR3 protein is CASSLGQGAREQYF. DNA of the CDR3: TGTGCCAGCAGCTTGGGACAGGGGGCTCGAGAGCAGTACTTC.

The chain employs TRBV6-4 and TRBJ2-1; 8 positions agree with TRBD2. V lost 6 bases, J lost 10 bases, and 11 bases stayed unmatched. Germline V lookup: CDR1 MRHNA, CDR2 SNTAGT. There are 14 residues in the CDR3. In nucleotides, the CDR3 is TGTGCCAGCAGCCCGGGACTAGAGTCAGGCGAGCAGTTCTTC. The encoded protein is CASSPGLESGEQFF.

This chain links TRBV4-1 with TRBJ1-1; D uncertain. CDR3 length: 15 amino acids. V lost 1 base to trimming and J lost 3 bases, with 12 bases between them. CDR1 MGHRA and CDR2 YSYEKL come from the germline V gene. The CDR3 region is CASSQVGPADTEAFF. The CDR3 region has the DNA TGCGCCAGCAGCCAAGTTGGGCCGGCTGACACTGAAGCTTTCTTT.

The CDR3 DNA reads as TGTGCCAGCAGCGCCGGGGACAACCCCTACAATGAGCAGTTCTTC. Amino acid sequence: CASSAGDNPYNEQFF. The chain employs TRBV6-1 and TRBJ2-1, with D possibly being TRBD1 (6 bases). Trimming removed 6 bases from V and 2 bases from J, with 14 bases in between. From germline, CDR1 is MNHNS and CDR2 SASEGT. This CDR3 has 15 residues.

This clone has only a few counts. The chain couples TRBV7-9 to TRBJ2-1; 9 positions match TRBD2. Germline lookup yields CDR1 SEHNR and CDR2 FQNEAQ (reference sequence). V trimming: 1 base; J trimming: 2 bases; junction bases outside the gene matches: 12. CDR3 size: 19 residues. The CDR3 spells CASSLGGFVASGTYNEQFF. CDR3 in DNA: TGTGCCAGCAGCTTAGGAGGGTTCGTGGCTAGCGGGACCTACAATGAGCAGTTCTTC.

The chain couples TRBV15 to TRBJ1-4, with D possibly TRBD1 on 6 matching bases. Per the germline V gene, CDR1 is LNHNV and CDR2 is YYDKDF (reference sequence). The ends were cut back, 5 bases at V and 5 bases at J, with 33 bases in the middle. The CDR3 is 21 amino acids. This CDR3 is CATSLKEGLRQGLTYNEKLFF. CDR3 in DNA: TGTGCCACCAGCCTGAAAGAGGGGTTACGGCAGGGGTTAACGTACAATGAAAAACTGTTTTTT.

The chain uses TRBV12-5 and TRBJ1-4; D unresolved. V shed 0 bases and J shed 8 bases, with 13 bases lying between them. This CDR3 is built from 15 residues. Per germline, CDR1 LGHNT and CDR2 FRNRAP. CDR3 residues: CASGLVPADREKLFF. In DNA form, the CDR3 reads TGTGCTAGTGGTTTGGTACCGGCCGATCGGGAAAAACTGTTTTTT.

This clone was seen once. The chain links TRBV4-2 to TRBJ2-1; 12 positions agree with TRBD1. V lost 4 bases and J lost 8; bases outside the gene matches: 9. The CDR3 consists of 16 residues. The V gene's germline CDR1 is LGHNA and CDR2 YNFKEQ. The CDR3: CASSPMGTGGRDEQFF. The CDR3 bases are TGTGCCAGCAGCCCTATGGGGACAGGGGGCCGGGATGAGCAGTTCTTC.

This clone came up a few times. This specimen includes other DNA sequences encoding the same CDR3. The V call is TRBV6-5, the J call TRBJ2-2; D gene unclear. The CDR3 runs 15 residues. Germline V gives CDR1 MNHEY, CDR2 SVGAGI. V was clipped by 2 bases and J by 0 bases, with 7 bases between them. The chain's CDR3 is CASSYDGTNTGELFF. CDR3 in DNA: TGTGCCAGCAGTTACGACGGAACGAACACCGGGGAGCTGTTTTTT.

The chain carries TRBV6-6 and TRBJ1-5, with D perhaps TRBD1 (5 bases). Trimming took off 5 bases at V and 1 base at J, with 12 bases between the two ends. CDR3 length: 15 amino acids. Per germline, CDR1 MNHNY and CDR2 SVGAGI (reference sequence). The chain's CDR3 is CASSPMGGSNQPQHF. The CDR3 bases are TGTGCCAGCAGTCCCATGGGGGGGAGCAATCAGCCCCAGCATTTT.